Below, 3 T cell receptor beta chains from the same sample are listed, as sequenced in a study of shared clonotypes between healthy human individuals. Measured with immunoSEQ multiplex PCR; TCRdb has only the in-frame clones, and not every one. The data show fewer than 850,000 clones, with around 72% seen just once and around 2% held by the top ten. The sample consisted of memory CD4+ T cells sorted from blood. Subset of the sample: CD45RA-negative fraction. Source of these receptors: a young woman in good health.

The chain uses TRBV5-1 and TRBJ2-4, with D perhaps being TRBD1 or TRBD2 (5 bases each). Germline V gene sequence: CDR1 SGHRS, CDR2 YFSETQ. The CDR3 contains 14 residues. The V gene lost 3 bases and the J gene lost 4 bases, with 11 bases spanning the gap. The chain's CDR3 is CASSWGTEKNIQYF. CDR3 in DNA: TGCGCCAGCAGCTGGGGGACGGAAAAAAACATTCAGTACTTC.

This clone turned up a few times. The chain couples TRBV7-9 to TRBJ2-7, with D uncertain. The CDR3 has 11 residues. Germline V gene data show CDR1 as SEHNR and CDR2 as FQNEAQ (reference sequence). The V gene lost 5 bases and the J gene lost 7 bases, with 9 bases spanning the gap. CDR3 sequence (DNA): TGTGCCAGCAGCCCCGGTTGGGAGCAGTACTTC. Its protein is CASSPGWEQYF.

CDR3 loop: CARPQGAHTEAFF. DNA for the CDR3: TGTGCCAGGCCACAGGGGGCCCACACTGAAGCTTTCTTT. The chain uses TRBV13 and TRBJ1-1; 9 bases map to TRBD1. V dropped 9 bases and J dropped 3; count of bases not matched to a gene: 5. This CDR3 has 13 residues. Germline V CDR1 and CDR2: PRHDT, FYEKMQ (reference sequence). The full variable domain, its missing parts supplied by reference TRBV13 and TRBJ1-1, is AAGVIQSPRHLIKEKRETATLKCYPIPRHDTVYWYQQGPGQDPQFLISFYEKMQSDKGSIPDRFSAQQFSDYHSELNMSSLELGDSALYFCARPQGAHTEAFFGQGTRLTVV.